The rows below give T cell receptor beta chains drawn from one sample of a study of shared clonotypes between healthy human individuals. Assay used: immunoSEQ multiplex PCR; TCRdb lists only in-frame clones, some missing. The sample records 730,000 or so clones, about two thirds being singletons. Sequenced input: memory CD4+ T cells sorted from blood. These receptors came from a woman aged 25 to 39 in good health. The CDR3 runs from the conserved cysteine through the conserved F or W. A D gene is named only where the DNA matches it firmly. Size is stated for part of the rows, as once, few or many counts, or as a class when the clone is expanded.

D | J | V | size | DNA | CDR3
NA | TRBJ1-1 | TRBV29-1 | NA | TGCAGCGTTGTAGGGGACCAGGGGAGACGGAACACTGAAGCTTTCTTT | CSVVGDQGRRNTEAFF
NA | TRBJ1-1 | TRBV27 | NA | TGTGCCAGCAGTACCTCAGGGGATAGGATGAACACTGAAGCTTTCTTT | CASSTSGDRMNTEAFF
TRBD1 | TRBJ1-1 | TRBV7-8 | NA | TGTGCCAGCAGCTGGGGACAGGCCACTGAAGCTTTCTTT | CASSWGQATEAFF
TRBD2 | TRBJ2-7 | TRBV28 | NA | TGTGCCAGCATCGATACCGGGACTAGGGGCGAGCAGTACTTC | CASIDTGTRGEQYF
TRBD1 | TRBJ1-4 | TRBV6-1 | NA | TGTGCCAGCAGGCCGGGACAGGGGAATGAAAAACTGTTTTTT | CASRPGQGNEKLFF
TRBD1 | TRBJ1-5 | TRBV2 | many | TGTGCCAGCAGAATAACGGGACAGCGGCAGCCCCAGCATTTT | CASRITGQRQPQHF
TRBD1 | TRBJ1-2 | TRBV19 | NA | TGTGCCAGTTCTGACAGGGGCTATGGCTACACCTTC | CASSDRGYGYTF
TRBD1 | TRBJ1-6 | TRBV4-2 | NA | TGTGCCAGCAGCCCTACAGGGGACAATTCACCCCTCCACTTT | CASSPTGDNSPLHF
TRBD1 | TRBJ1-2 | TRBV29-1 | NA | TGCAGCGTATCCCAGGGGTTGGGACAGGACTATGGCTACACCTTC | CSVSQGLGQDYGYTF
NA | TRBJ2-7 | TRBV15 | NA | TGTGCCACCAGCAGAGACGGTTACGAGCAGTACTTC | CATSRDGYEQYF
NA | TRBJ2-1 | TRBV4-2 | NA | TGTGCCAGCAGCCAAGACGGGAAGCTTGAGCAGTTCTTC | CASSQDGKLEQFF
TRBD2 | TRBJ2-1 | TRBV7-3 | NA | TGTGCCAGCAGAACGACCGGGACTAGCAGTTACAATGAGCAGTTCTTC | CASRTTGTSSYNEQFF
NA | TRBJ2-2 | TRBV4-2 | few | TGTGCCAGCAGCCAAGAGCCCACCGGGGAGCTGTTTTTT | CASSQEPTGELFF
NA | TRBJ2-1 | TRBV28 | NA | TGTGCCAGCTATCGTGGGGCTACCGCTAGTGAGCAGTTCTTC | CASYRGATASEQFF
NA | TRBJ1-5 | TRBV28 | few | TGTGCCAGCAACGCTTCGGGCGGGGGCAAGCAGCCCCAGCATTTT | CASNASGGGKQPQHF
NA | TRBJ1-2 | TRBV11-2 | few | TGTGCCAGCAGCTTGGTTTCGAGACGCTATGGCTACACCTTC | CASSLVSRRYGYTF
NA | TRBJ2-1 | TRBV11-3 | NA | TGTGCCAGCAGCTTACCTAGCAGTGGCTCGAATGAGCAGTTCTTC | CASSLPSSGSNEQFF
NA | TRBJ1-4 | TRBV30 | NA | TGTGCCTGGAGTCGGCAGGGGCGTGAAAAACTGTTTTTT | CAWSRQGREKLFF
NA | TRBJ1-2 | TRBV5-1 | once | TGCGCCAGCAGCTTGAACGAGGGGAACTATGGCTACACCTTC | CASSLNEGNYGYTF
TRBD1 | TRBJ2-6 | TRBV11-2 | once | TGTGCCAGCAGCTTGCAACAGGGGGCGCCTTCTGGGGCCAACGTCCTGACTTTC | CASSLQQGAPSGANVLTF
TRBD1 | TRBJ2-7 | TRBV28 | NA | TGTGCCAGCAGTATAACAGGGGGCCGGTCCTACGAGCAGTACTTC | CASSITGGRSYEQYF
NA | TRBJ1-5 | TRBV5-1 | NA | TGCGCCAGCAGCCCCGGAGGGGGTAACAACAATCAGCCCCAGCATTTT | CASSPGGGNNNQPQHF
NA | TRBJ2-7 | TRBV23-1 | many | TGCGCCAGCACCACAAAGGGGGGGACGGAGGCCTACGAGCAGTACTTC | CASTTKGGTEAYEQYF
NA | TRBJ2-7 | TRBV19 | NA | TGTGCCAGTAGTATAAGGCAGGGGGGGTTCTACGAGCAGTACTTC | CASSIRQGGFYEQYF
NA | TRBJ2-1 | TRBV25-1 | NA | TGTGCCAGCAGTGAAGGCCACAATGAGCAGTTCTTC | CASSEGHNEQFF
TRBD2 | TRBJ2-7 | TRBV5-4 | NA | TGTGCCAGCAGCTTGGATAGCGGGGGGAACTACGAGCAGTACTTC | CASSLDSGGNYEQYF
NA | TRBJ2-5 | TRBV28 | few | TGTGCCAGCAGGGACGGGGGCAGGCAAGAGACCCAGTACTTC | CASRDGGRQETQYF
NA | TRBJ1-1 | TRBV6-5 | NA | TGTGCCAGCAGGCCCGACTGGGGGGAAGTCACTGAAGCTTTCTTT | CASRPDWGEVTEAFF
NA | TRBJ2-7 | TRBV5-4 | NA | TGTGCCAGCAGCTTGGGGCAGGGACCCACCTACGAGCAGTACTTC | CASSLGQGPTYEQYF
TRBD2 | TRBJ2-2 | TRBV15 | once | TGTGCCACCAGCAGAGGGTCGGGACTAGCGGGAACCGGGGAGCTGTTTTTT | CATSRGSGLAGTGELFF
NA | TRBJ1-5 | TRBV21-1 | NA | TGTGCCAGCAGCATTCGGCCAGCTACAACAAATCAGCCCCAGCATTTT | CASSIRPATTNQPQHF
TRBD2 | TRBJ2-7 | TRBV28 | NA | TGTGCCAGCAGTCATACCCTCGGGGGGGAGCAGTACTTC | CASSHTLGGEQYF
NA | TRBJ1-4 | TRBV19 | NA | TGTGCCAGTAGTCGGCGCACGAATGAAAAACTGTTTTTT | CASSRRTNEKLFF
TRBD2 | TRBJ2-3 | TRBV7-2 | NA | TGTGCCAGCAATGAGCGGGATGGAGATACGCAGTATTTT | CASNERDGDTQYF
TRBD1 | TRBJ1-2 | TRBV30 | NA | TGTGCTTCGCTAGGGGACAGGGGGCTGAACTATGGCTACACCTTC | CASLGDRGLNYGYTF
TRBD1 | TRBJ1-3 | TRBV2 | NA | TGTGCCAGCAGTGGACAGGGTTTGAGAGGAAACACCATATATTTT | CASSGQGLRGNTIYF
TRBD1 | TRBJ1-3 | TRBV7-9 | NA | TGTGCCAGCAGCACAAAGCAGTCGACAGGGAGAATGGATTTT | CASSTKQSTGRMDF
NA | TRBJ2-7 | TRBV18 | NA | TGTGCCAGCTCACCACCGCAGCGGGGCAGGGGGCTCGACGAGCAGTACTTC | CASSPPQRGRGLDEQYF
TRBD1 | TRBJ1-2 | TRBV27 | NA | TGTGCCAGCAGTCCCCCGACAGGGAACTATGGCTACACCTTC | CASSPPTGNYGYTF
TRBD2 | TRBJ2-1 | TRBV28 | NA | TGTGCCAGCAGTTCCCCCGCTAGCGGGAGTCCTGAGCAGTTCTTC | CASSSPASGSPEQFF
NA | TRBJ2-2 | TRBV10-2 | medium-sized | TGCGCCAGCAAGTCCACCGGGGAGCTGTTTTTT | CASKSTGELFF
TRBD2 | TRBJ2-7 | TRBV28 | NA | TGTGCCAGCAGTAGCGGGATCCCTCCCTACGAGCAGTACTTC | CASSSGIPPYEQYF
NA | TRBJ2-7 | TRBV5-1 | NA | TGCGCCAGCAGCCCTGGGGGATTCCCGAGCTCCTACGAGCAGTACTTC | CASSPGGFPSSYEQYF
TRBD2 | TRBJ2-4 | TRBV7-2 | few | TGTGCCAGCAGCCCGCGGTGGGCGGGAGGCTTCATAGCCAAAAACATTCAGTACTTC | CASSPRWAGGFIAKNIQYF
TRBD1 | TRBJ1-2 | TRBV10-3 | NA | TGTGCCATCAACGACAGGGGGTCCGGCTACACCTTC | CAINDRGSGYTF
NA | TRBJ2-7 | TRBV6-6 | few | TGTGCCAGCAGTCGGGACGGGACCTACGAGCAGTACTTC | CASSRDGTYEQYF
NA | TRBJ1-2 | TRBV28 | NA | TGTGCCAGCAGTTTCGGCAGTTTCGGCTACACCTTC | CASSFGSFGYTF